This T cell receptor beta chain was profiled in a study of T cell changes during pregnancy in multiple sclerosis. Method: immunoSEQ multiplex PCR; TCRdb's copy keeps in-frame clones and lacks some. The sample shows 37,000 or so clones, around 89% of them seen only once. The CDR3 runs 16 residues. Germline CDR1 and CDR2: SGHDT and YYEEEE. V dropped 0 bases and J dropped 7; count of bases not matched to a gene: 12. The genes are TRBV5-6 and TRBJ2-7, with 8 bases identical to TRBD2. The material was CD4+ T cells from peripheral blood mononuclear cells, obtained in the first trimester of pregnancy. This receptor was taken from a female donor with multiple sclerosis, enrolled in a pregnancy study. CDR3 nucleotides: TGTGCCAGCAGCTTGGTGCTAGCGGGCTCGTGGGGGGAGCAGTACTTC. Its translation is CASSLVLAGSWGEQYF. The entire variable domain, with the rest obtained from reference TRBV5-6 and TRBJ2-7, is as follows: DAGVTQSPTHLIKTRGQQVTLRCSPKSGHDTVSWYQQALGQGPQFIFQYYEEEERQRGNFPDRFSGHQFPNYSSELNVNALLLGDSALYLCASSLVLAGSWGEQYFGPGTRLTVT.